This entry lists 14 T cell receptor beta chains sequenced from one sample in a study of cytomegalovirus exposure and HLA in healthy donors. Primers: 60 Vbeta forward and 13 Jbeta reverse. The table came from immunoSEQ multiplex PCR; TCRdb's copy has only in-frame clones and leaves some out. The data show some 150,000 clones, around 80% seen once. Sequences were obtained from PBMCs. The origin of the receptors is a woman younger than 30 in good health and CMV-seronegative.

The chain is built from TRBV13 and TRBJ2-7, with D maybe TRBD2 (5 bases). With 4 bases removed from V and 3 bases from J, the gap between germline ends came to 13 bases. Germline-derived CDR1 and CDR2 are PRHDT and FYEKMQ (reference sequence). The length of the CDR3 is 14 residues. DNA of the CDR3: TGTGCCAGCAGCTCAAAGAAGAGCGGCTACGAGCAGTACTTC. This encodes CASSSKKSGYEQYF.

This clone appeared a single time. This rearrangement joins TRBV29-1 to TRBJ2-7; 10 nucleotides agree with TRBD1. After removal of 6 bases from V and 3 bases from J, the junction contained 5 bases not matched to a gene. The germline V gene encodes CDR1 SQVTM and CDR2 ANQGSEA. The CDR3 is 13 amino acids. CDR3 protein: CSVLGQGGYEQYF. DNA of the CDR3: TGCAGCGTCCTCGGACAGGGGGGCTACGAGCAGTACTTC.

The chain is built from TRBV19 and TRBJ2-1; TRBD2 agrees at 7 bases. The V segment lost 1 base and the J segment 14 bases; nucleotides outside the gene matches: 8. Germline CDR1 is LNHDA and CDR2 is SQIVND (reference sequence). The length of the CDR3 is 13 residues. The DNA for the CDR3 is TGTGCCAGTAGTATAGGTTGGGAGGGGATTGAGTTCTTC. This sequence encodes CASSIGWEGIEFF.

The chain combines TRBV5-4 with TRBJ2-7; 7 nucleotides agree with TRBD1. CDR3 length equals 16 residues. The V segment lost 4 bases and the J segment 3 bases; nucleotides outside the gene matches: 13. Germline V gives CDR1 SGHNT, CDR2 YYREEE (reference sequence). The DNA of the CDR3 is TGTGCCAGCAGCGGGGGTCCGGGACAGATTATCTACGAGCAGTACTTC. Translated, it gives CASSGGPGQIIYEQYF.

This clone appeared a few times. The V call is TRBV7-6, the J call TRBJ2-6, with TRBD1 matching 9 bases. CDR1 and CDR2 (germline): SGHVS, FNYEAQ. Unmatched junction bases numbered 5, after V lost 5 bases and J lost 0 bases. This CDR3 has 17 amino acids. CDR3 loop: CASSRGQGSSGANVLTF. CDR3 DNA: TGTGCCAGCAGCCGTGGACAGGGGAGCTCTGGGGCCAACGTCCTGACTTTC.

The V call is TRBV27, the J call TRBJ1-4, with a tentative D call TRBD1 (6 bases). CDR1 and CDR2 from the germline V gene are MNHEY and SMNVEV (reference sequence). With 6 bases removed from V and 8 bases from J, the gap between germline ends came to 16 bases. The CDR3 loop spans 14 amino acids. Written as DNA, the CDR3 is TGTGCCAGCAGAATCAGGGGTTGGGGAGAAAAACTGTTTTTT. It specifies CASRIRGWGEKLFF.

For the CDR3, the DNA is TGTGCCAGCAGCCAACGACTAGCGGGAGCGCCAGAGACCCAGTACTTC. Translated, it gives CASSQRLAGAPETQYF. The chain recombines TRBV7-2 with TRBJ2-5; the match to TRBD2 covers 12 bases. The CDR3 runs to 16 residues. Trimming took 5 bases from V and 4 from J; bases not matched to a gene: 8. The V gene's germline CDR1 is SGHTA and CDR2 FQGNSA. The variable domain in full, completed from reference TRBV7-2 and TRBJ2-5, reads GAGVSQSPSNKVTEKGKDVELRCDPISGHTALYWYRQSLGQGLEFLIYFQGNSAPDKSGLPSDRFSAERTGGSVSTLTIQRTQQEDSAVYLCASSQRLAGAPETQYFGPGTRLLVL.

V and J are TRBV11-2 and TRBJ2-5, with 9 bases lining up with TRBD2. The junction had 3 bases not matched to a gene; V was cut back by 5 bases and J by 5 bases. The CDR3 has 13 amino acids. Germline lookup yields CDR1 SGHAT and CDR2 FQNNGV. Written as DNA, the CDR3 is TGTGCCAGCAGCGGACTAGCGTGGGAGACCCAGTACTTC. As protein: CASSGLAWETQYF.

As concerns this clone: Its ends do not fully match the called genes, so a read error is possible. The same CDR3 can be traced to other DNA sequences in this sample. V gene TRBV7-8 combines with J gene TRBJ2-1, with D tentatively TRBD1 (7 bases). From germline, CDR1 is SGHVS and CDR2 FQNEAQ. The length of the CDR3 is 15 residues. This chain's CDR3 is CASSQTLQGRDEQFF. The CDR3 nucleotides read TGTGCCAGCAGCCAGACCCTACAGGGGCGGGATGAACAGTTCTTC.

The V call is TRBV4-2, the J call TRBJ2-1, with 15 bases that match TRBD2. V was pared by 0 bases and J by 0 bases, with 6 bases of the junction left unmatched. The CDR3 is 20 amino acids. Germline V gene lookup returns CDR1 LGHNA and CDR2 YNFKEQ. In DNA form, the CDR3 reads TGTGCCAGCAGCCAAGACCCCGGACTAGCGGGAGGGAGCTCCTACAATGAGCAGTTCTTC. Translating gives CASSQDPGLAGGSSYNEQFF.

The chain links TRBV5-4 to TRBJ2-6; TRBD2 aligns across 9 bases. The length of the CDR3 is 20 residues. J was trimmed by 4 bases and V by 3 bases; bases with no gene match: 17. CDR1 and CDR2 (germline): SGHNT, YYREEE (reference sequence). CDR3 in amino acids: CASSSLLASGRFSGANVLTF. The CDR3 DNA follows: TGTGCCAGCAGCTCCCTCCTTGCAAGCGGGAGGTTCTCCGGGGCCAACGTCCTGACTTTC.

J is TRBJ2-1 and V is TRBV15, with TRBD2 matching over 8 bases. The CDR3 spans 17 residues. V shed 1 base and J 7 bases; nucleotides not matched to a gene: 12. Looked up from germline, CDR1 is LNHNV and CDR2 is YYDKDF (reference sequence). The CDR3 bases are TGTGCCACCAGCAGAGTAATCGCGGGACTAGTAAATAATGAGCAGTTCTTC. This sequence encodes CATSRVIAGLVNNEQFF.

This clone was recorded a few times. This chain joins TRBV7-3 and TRBJ1-2; no clear D. The CDR3 consists of 15 residues. Germline CDR1 is SGHTA and CDR2 is FQGTGA. V was clipped by 9 bases and J by 7 bases, with 24 bases between them. CDR3 bases: TGTGCCAGGGCCCCCAGCGGGCCAGATATTTTTGGCTACACCTTC. This gives the protein CARAPSGPDIFGYTF.

This clone was seen a single time. The gene calls are TRBV7-9 and TRBJ1-4, with D unclear. Germline CDR1 reads SEHNR; CDR2 reads FQNEAQ (reference sequence). The CDR3 has 14 amino acids. Trimming stripped 5 bases from V and 4 bases from J, with 11 bases between. This chain's CDR3 is CASSPDGDNEKLFF. In nucleotides, the CDR3 is TGTGCCAGCAGCCCGGACGGGGATAATGAAAAACTGTTTTTT.